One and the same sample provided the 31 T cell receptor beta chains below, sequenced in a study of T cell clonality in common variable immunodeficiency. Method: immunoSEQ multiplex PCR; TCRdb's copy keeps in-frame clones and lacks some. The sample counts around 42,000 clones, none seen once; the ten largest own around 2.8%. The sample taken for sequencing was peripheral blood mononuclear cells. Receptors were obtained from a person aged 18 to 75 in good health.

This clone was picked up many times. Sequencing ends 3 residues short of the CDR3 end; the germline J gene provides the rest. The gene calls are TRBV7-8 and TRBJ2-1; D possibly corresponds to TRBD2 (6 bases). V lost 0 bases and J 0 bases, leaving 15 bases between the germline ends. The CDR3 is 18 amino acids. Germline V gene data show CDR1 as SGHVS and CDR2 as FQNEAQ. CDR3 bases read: TGTGCCAGCAGCTTAGCGGGTCCCGGGGGTTACTCCTACAATGAG. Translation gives CASSLAGPGGYSYNE. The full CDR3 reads CASSLAGPGGYSYNEQFF. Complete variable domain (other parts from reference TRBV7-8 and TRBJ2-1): GAGVSQSPRYKVAKRGQDVALRCDPISGHVSLFWYQQALGQGPEFLTYFQNEAQLDKSGLPSDRFFAERPEGSVSTLKIQRTQQEDSAVYLCASSLAGPGGYSYNEQFFGPGTRLTVL.

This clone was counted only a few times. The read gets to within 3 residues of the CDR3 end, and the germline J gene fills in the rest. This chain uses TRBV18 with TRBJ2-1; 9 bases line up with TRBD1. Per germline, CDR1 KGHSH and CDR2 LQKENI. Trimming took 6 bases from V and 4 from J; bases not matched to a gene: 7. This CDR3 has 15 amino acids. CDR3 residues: CASSGGTGLYNEQFF. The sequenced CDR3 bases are TGTGCCAGCTCCGGGGGGACAGGGCTGTACAATGAG.

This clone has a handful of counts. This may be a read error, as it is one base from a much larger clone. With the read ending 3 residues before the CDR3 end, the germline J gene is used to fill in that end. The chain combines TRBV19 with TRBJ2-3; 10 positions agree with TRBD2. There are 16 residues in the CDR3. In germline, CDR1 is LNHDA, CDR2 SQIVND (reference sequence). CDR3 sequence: CASSIDLAGVTETQYF. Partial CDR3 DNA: TGTGCCAGTAGTATAGACCTAGCGGGAGTCACGGAGACG.

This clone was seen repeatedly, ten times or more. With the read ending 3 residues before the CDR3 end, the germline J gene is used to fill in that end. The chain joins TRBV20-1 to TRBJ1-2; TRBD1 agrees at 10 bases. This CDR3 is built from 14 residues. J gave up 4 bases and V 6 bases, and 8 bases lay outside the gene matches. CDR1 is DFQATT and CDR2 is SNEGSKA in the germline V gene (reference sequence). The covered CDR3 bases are TGCAGTGCGCGACAGGGGGCGCGGGGCTATGGC. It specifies CSARQGARGYG. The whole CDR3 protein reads CSARQGARGYGYTF.

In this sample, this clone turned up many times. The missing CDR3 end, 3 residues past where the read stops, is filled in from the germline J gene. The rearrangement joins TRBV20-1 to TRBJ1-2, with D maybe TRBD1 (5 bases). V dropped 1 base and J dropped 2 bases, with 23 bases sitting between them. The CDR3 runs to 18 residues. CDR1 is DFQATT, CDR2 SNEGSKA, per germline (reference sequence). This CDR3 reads CSARVSGRTRQGNYGYTF. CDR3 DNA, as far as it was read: TGCAGTGCTAGAGTTTCAGGGAGAACCAGGCAGGGAAACTATGGC.

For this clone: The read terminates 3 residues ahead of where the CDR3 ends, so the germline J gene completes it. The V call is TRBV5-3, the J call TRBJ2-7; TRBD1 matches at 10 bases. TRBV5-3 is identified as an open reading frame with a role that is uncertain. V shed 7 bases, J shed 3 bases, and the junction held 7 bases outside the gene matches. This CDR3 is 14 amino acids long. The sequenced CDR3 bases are TGTGCCAGAGTACCGGGACAGGGGATCTACGAG. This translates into CARVPGQGIYE. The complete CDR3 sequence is CARVPGQGIYEQYF.

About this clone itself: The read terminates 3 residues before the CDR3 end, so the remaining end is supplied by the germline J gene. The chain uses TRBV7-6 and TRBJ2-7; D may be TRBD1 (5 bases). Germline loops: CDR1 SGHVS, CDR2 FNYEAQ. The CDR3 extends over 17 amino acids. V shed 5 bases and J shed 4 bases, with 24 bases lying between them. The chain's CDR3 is CASSPGPSRKGPYEQYF. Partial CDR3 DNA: TGTGCCAGCAGCCCGGGTCCTTCTCGAAAGGGGCCATACGAG.

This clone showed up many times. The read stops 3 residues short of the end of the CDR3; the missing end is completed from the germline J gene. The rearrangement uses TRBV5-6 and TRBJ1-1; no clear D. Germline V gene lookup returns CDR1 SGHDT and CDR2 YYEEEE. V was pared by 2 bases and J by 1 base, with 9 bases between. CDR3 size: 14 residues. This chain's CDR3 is CASSLTGENTEAFF. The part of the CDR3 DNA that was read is TGTGCCAGCAGCTTAACCGGGGAGAACACTGAA.

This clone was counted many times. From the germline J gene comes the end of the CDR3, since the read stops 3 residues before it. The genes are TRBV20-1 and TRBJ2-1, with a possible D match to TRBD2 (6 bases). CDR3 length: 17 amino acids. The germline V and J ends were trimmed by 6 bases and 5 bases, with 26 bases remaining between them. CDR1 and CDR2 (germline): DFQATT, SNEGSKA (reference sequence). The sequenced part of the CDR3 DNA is TGCAGTGCCCAAAGTACGACTAGGCGAAACCCCCACAATGAG. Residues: CSAQSTTRRNPHNE. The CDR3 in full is CSAQSTTRRNPHNEQFF.

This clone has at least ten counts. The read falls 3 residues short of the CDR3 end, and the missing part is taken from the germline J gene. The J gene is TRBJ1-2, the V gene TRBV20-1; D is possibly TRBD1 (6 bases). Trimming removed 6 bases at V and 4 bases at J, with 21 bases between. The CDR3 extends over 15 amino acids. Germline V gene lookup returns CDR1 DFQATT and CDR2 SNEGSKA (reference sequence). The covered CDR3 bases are TGCAGTGCCCCCCCGGGTCAGGGGTTCAGCTATGGC. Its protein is CSAPPGQGFSYG. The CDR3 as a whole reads CSAPPGQGFSYGYTF.

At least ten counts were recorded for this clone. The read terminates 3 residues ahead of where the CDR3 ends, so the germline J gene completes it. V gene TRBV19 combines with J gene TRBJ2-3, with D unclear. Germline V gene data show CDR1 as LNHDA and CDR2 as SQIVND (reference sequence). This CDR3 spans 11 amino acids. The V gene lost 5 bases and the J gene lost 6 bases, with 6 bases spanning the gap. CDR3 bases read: TGTGCCAGTAGTCGTGCGGATACG. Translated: CASSRADT. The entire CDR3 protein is CASSRADTQYF.

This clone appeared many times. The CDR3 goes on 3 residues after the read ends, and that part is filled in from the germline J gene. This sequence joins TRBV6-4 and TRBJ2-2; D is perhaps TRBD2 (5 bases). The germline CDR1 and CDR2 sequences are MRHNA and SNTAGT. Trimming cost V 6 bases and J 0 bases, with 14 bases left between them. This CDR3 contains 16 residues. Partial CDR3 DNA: TGTGCCAGCAGCCCCAGTCCGGACTCGAACACCGGGGAG. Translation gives CASSPSPDSNTGE. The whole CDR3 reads CASSPSPDSNTGELFF.

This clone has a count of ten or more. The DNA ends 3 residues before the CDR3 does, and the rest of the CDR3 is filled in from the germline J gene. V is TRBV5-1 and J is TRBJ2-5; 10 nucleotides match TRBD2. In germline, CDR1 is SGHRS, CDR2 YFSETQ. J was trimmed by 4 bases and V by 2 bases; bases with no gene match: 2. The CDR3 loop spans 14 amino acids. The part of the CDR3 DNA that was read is TGCGCCAGCAGCTTTAGCGGGGGGCTAGAGACC. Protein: CASSFSGGLET. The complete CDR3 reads CASSFSGGLETQYF.

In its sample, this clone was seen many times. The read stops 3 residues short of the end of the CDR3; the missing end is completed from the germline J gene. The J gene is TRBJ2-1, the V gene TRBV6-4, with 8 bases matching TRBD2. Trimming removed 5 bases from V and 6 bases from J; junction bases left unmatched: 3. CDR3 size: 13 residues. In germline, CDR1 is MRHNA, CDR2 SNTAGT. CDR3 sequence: CASSSTSGNEQFF. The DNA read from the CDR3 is TGTGCCAGCAGTTCAACTAGCGGCAATGAG.

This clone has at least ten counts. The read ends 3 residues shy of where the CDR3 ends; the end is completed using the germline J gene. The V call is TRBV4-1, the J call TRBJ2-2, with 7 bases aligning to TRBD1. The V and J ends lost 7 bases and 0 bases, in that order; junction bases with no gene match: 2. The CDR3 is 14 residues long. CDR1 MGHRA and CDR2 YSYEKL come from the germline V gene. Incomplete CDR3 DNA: TGCGCCAGCAAGGGACAGTCGAACACCGGGGAG. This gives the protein CASKGQSNTGE. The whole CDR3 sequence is CASKGQSNTGELFF.

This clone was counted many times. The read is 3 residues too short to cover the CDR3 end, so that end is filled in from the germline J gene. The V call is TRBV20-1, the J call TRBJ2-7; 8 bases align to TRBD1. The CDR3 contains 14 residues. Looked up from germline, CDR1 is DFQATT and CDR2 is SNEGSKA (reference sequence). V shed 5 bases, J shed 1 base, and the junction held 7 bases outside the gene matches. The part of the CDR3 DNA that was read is TGCAGTGCTCGAACTACAGGGGGGTCCTACGAG. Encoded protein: CSARTTGGSYE. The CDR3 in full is CSARTTGGSYEQYF.

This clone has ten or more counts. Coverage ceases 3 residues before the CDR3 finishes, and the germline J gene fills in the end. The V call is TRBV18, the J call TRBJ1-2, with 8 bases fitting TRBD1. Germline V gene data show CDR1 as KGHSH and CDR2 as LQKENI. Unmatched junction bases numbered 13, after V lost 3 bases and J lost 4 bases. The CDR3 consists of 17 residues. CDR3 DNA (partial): TGTGCCAGCTCACCCGTGATAGGAGGGACAGGCCCCTATGGC. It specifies CASSPVIGGTGPYG. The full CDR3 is CASSPVIGGTGPYGYTF.

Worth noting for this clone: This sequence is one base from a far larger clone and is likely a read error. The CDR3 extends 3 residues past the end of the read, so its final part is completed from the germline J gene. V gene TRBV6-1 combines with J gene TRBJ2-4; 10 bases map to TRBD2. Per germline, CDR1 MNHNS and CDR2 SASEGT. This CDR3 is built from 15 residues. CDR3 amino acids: CASSKVAGGGETQYF. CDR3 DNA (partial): TGTGCCAGCAGTAAAGTAGCGGGAGGTGGAGAGACT.

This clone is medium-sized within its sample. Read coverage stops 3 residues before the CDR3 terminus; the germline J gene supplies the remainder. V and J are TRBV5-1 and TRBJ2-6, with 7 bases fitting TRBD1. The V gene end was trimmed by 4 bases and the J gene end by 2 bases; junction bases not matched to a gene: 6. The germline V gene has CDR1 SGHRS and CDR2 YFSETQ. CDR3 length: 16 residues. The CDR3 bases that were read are TGCGCCAGCAGCCAACAGACAGGGACTGGGGCCAACGTC. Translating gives CASSQQTGTGANV. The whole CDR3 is CASSQQTGTGANVLTF.

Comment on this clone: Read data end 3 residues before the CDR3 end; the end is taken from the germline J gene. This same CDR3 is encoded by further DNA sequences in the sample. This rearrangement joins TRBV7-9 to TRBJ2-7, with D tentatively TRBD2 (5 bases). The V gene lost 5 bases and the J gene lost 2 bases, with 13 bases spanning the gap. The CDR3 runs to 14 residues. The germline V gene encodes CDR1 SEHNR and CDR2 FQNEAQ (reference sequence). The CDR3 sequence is CASSANRGTYEQYF. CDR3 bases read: TGTGCCAGCAGCGCAAACCGGGGAACCTACGAG.

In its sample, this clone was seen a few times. The CDR3 sequence: CASSIGFGLAGSRSYEQYF. CDR3 bases read: TGTGCCAGTAGTATAGGTTTCGGACTAGCGGGATCCCGCTCCTACGAG. The rearrangement links TRBV19 to TRBJ2-7; 12 bases are shared with TRBD2. The CDR3 extends 3 residues past the end of the read, so its final part is completed from the germline J gene. Germline assignment: CDR1 LNHDA and CDR2 SQIVND (reference sequence). The trim removed 1 base at V and 0 bases at J, leaving 10 bases unmatched. The CDR3 contains 19 residues.

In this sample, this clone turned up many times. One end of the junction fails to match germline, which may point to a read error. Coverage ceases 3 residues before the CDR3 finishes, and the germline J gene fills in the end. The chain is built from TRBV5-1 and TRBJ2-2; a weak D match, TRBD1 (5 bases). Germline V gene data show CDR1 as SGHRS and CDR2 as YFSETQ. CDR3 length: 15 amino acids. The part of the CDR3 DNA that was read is TGCGCCAGCAGTTTGGACAACGCGAACACCGGGGAG. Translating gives CASSLDNANTGE. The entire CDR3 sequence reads CASSLDNANTGELFF.

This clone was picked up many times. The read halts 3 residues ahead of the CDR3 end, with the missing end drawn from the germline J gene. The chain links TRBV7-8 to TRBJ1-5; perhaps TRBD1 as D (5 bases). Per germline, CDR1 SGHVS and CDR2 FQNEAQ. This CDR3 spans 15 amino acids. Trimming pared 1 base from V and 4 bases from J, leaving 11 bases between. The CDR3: CASSLGQGKNQPQHF. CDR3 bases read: TGTGCCAGCAGCTTAGGCCAGGGTAAAAATCAGCCC.

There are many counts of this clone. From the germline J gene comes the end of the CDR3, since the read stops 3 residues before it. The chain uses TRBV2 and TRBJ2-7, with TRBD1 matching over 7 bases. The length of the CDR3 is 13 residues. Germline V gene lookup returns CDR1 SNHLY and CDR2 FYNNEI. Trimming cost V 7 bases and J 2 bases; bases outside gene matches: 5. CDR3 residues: CASTGGETYEQYF. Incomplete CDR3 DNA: TGTGCCAGCACAGGGGGAGAAACCTACGAG.

The CDR3 DNA, read in part, is TGTGCCAGTAGTATAGGACAGGGGTCCATCTACGAG. Translation gives CASSIGQGSIYE. Given in full, the CDR3 is CASSIGQGSIYEQYF. The rearrangement joins TRBV19 to TRBJ2-7; 8 bases fit TRBD1. Read data end 3 residues before the CDR3 end; the end is taken from the germline J gene. The CDR3 has 15 residues. Germline V gives CDR1 LNHDA, CDR2 SQIVND (reference sequence). J was trimmed by 3 bases and V by 1 base; bases with no gene match: 5.

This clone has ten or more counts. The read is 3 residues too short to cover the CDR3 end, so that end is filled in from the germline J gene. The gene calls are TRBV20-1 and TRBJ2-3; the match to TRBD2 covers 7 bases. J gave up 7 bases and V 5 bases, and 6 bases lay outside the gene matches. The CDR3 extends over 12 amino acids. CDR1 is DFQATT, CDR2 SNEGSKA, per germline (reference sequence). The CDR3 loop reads CSAPRLAHTQYF. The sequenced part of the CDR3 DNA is TGCAGTGCTCCACGACTAGCCCATACG.

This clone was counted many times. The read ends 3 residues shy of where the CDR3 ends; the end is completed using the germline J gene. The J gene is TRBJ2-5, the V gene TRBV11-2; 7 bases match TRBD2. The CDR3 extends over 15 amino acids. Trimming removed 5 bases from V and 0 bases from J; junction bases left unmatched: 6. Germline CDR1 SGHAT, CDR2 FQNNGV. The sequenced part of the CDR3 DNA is TGTGCCAGCAGCCCCGGGACTACCAACCAAGAGACC. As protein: CASSPGTTNQET. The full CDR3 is CASSPGTTNQETQYF.

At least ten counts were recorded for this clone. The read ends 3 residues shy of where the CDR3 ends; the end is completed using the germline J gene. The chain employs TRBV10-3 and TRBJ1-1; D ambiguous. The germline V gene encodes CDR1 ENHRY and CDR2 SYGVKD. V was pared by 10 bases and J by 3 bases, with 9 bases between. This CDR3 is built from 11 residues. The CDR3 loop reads CATRVDTEAFF. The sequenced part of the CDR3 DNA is TGTGCCACTCGCGTGGACACTGAA.

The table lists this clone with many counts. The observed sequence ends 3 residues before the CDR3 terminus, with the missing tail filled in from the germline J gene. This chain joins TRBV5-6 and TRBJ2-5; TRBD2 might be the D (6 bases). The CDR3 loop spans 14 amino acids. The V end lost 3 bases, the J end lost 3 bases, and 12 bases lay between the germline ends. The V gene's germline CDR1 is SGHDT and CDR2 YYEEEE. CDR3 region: CASSWTAGKETQYF. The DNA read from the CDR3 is TGTGCCAGCAGCTGGACGGCGGGAAAAGAGACC.

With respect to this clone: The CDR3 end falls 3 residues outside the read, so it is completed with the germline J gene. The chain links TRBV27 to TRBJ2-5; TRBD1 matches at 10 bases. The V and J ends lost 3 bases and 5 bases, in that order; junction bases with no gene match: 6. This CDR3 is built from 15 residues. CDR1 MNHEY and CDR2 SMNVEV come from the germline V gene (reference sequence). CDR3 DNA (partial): TGTGCCAGCAGTTTGACAGGGGGCGTAAGGGAGACC. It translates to CASSLTGGVRET. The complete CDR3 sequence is CASSLTGGVRETQYF.

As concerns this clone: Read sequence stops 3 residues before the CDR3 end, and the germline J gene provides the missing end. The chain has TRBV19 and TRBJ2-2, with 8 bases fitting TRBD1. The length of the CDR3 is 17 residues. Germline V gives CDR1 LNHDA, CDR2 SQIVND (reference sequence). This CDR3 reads CASSINEQGVTNEKLFF. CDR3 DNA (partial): TGTGCCAGTAGTATAAACGAACAGGGGGTGACTAATGAAAAG.